This T cell receptor (beta chain) was recorded in a study of response to subunit inactivated influenza vaccine. Germline lookup yields CDR1 SQVTM and CDR2 ANQGSEA. Trimming removed 3 bases at V and 1 base at J, with 13 bases between. The CDR3 spans 15 residues. TCRdb reprocessed the RT-PCR reads with MiXCR, giving one entry per CDR3 protein. Altogether about 570,000 distinct CDR3 sequences are present, 10% to 12% being singletons, with the ten largest covering approximately 11%. Study conclusions and caveats: The authors suggested that every seasonal influenza vaccination recruits few new T cells.

On this clonotype itself: The antigen is not known.

These data also featured in a second study, about T cells expressing NK-cell markers. That publication notes: Beta-chain TCR cDNA was generated via 5'RACE template switching with UMIs. HCMV specificity of the expanded NKG2C+ T cell clones was not established.

The sequenced sample was PBMCs from blood, obtained on the day of vaccination. The rearrangement links TRBV29-1 to TRBJ2-1; tentative D call: TRBD2 (6 bases). This TCR came from a middle-aged man who received an inactivated influenza vaccine. The CDR3 nucleotides read TGCAGCGTTGAGATTGGAGGGTGGTCCTACAATGAGCAGTTCTTC. Its protein product is CSVEIGGWSYNEQFF.